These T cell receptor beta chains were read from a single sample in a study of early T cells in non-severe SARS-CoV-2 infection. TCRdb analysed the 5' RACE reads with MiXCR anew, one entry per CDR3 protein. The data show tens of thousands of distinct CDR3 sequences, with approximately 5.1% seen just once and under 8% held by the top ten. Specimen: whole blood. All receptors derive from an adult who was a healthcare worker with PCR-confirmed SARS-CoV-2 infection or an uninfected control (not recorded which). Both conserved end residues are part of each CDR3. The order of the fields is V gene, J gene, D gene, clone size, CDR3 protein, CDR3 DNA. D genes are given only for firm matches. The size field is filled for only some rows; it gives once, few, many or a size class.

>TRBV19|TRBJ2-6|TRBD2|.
CASSLLRTSGGPYGANVLTF
TGTGCCAGTAGTCTCCTTCGGACTAGCGGGGGGCCCTATGGGGCCAACGTCCTGACTTTC
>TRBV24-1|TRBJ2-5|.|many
CATSDSRGPGETQYF
TGTGCCACCAGTGATTCGCGGGGGCCAGGAGAGACCCAGTACTTC
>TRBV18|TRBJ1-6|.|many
CASSSWRGNDSPLHF
TGTGCCAGCTCGTCTTGGAGGGGGAATGATTCACCCCTCCACTTT
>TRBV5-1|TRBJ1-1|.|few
CASSLEVINTEAFF
TGCGCCAGCAGCTTAGAGGTAATTAACACTGAAGCTTTCTTT
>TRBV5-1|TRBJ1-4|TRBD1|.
CASSFGTANEKLFF
TGCGCCAGCAGCTTCGGGACAGCTAATGAAAAACTGTTTTTT
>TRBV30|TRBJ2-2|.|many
CACGGDHTGELFF
TGTGCCTGCGGAGGGGACCACACCGGGGAGCTGTTTTTT
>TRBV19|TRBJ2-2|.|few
CASSGVRGAFVGEELFF
TGTGCCAGTAGTGGCGTTCGGGGGGCGTTCGTGGGTGAGGAGCTGTTTTTT
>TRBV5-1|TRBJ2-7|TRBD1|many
CASSLLGTAYEQYF
TGCGCCAGCAGCTTACTTGGGACAGCCTACGAGCAGTACTTC
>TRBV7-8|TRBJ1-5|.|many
CASSPGQLSAQHF
TGTGCCAGCAGCCCCGGACAGCTATCAGCCCAGCATTTT
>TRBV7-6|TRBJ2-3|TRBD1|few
CASSPHLRDRERTQYF
TGTGCCAGCAGCCCCCACCTACGGGACAGAGAACGTACGCAGTATTTT
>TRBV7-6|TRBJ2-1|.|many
CASSPRTAYNEQFF
TGTGCCAGCAGCCCCCGGACAGCCTACAATGAGCAGTTCTTC
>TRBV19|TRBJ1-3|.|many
CASSTIPAGAPGNTIYF
TGTGCCAGTAGTACGATCCCTGCGGGGGCTCCTGGAAACACCATATATTTT
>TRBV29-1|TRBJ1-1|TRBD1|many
CSVEGTGDTEAFF
TGCAGCGTTGAGGGGACAGGGGACACTGAAGCTTTCTTT
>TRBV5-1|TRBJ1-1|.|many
CASKGNTEAFF
TGCGCCAGCAAGGGTAACACTGAAGCTTTCTTT
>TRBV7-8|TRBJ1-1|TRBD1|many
CASRQTGAMNTEAFF
TGTGCCAGCAGGCAAACAGGGGCGATGAACACTGAAGCTTTCTTT
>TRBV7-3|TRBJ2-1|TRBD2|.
CASKLAGAVNEQFF
TGTGCCAGCAAGCTAGCGGGGGCGGTAAATGAGCAGTTCTTC
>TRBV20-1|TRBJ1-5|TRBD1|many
CSAVGGSLSNQPQHF
TGCAGTGCTGTAGGGGGCAGCCTAAGCAATCAGCCCCAGCATTTT
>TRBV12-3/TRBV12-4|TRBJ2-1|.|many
CASSLGQFREQFF
TGTGCCAGCAGTTTAGGCCAGTTCCGGGAGCAGTTCTTC
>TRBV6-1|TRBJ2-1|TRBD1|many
CASSENWTGGVEQFF
TGTGCCAGCAGTGAAAACTGGACAGGGGGCGTTGAGCAGTTCTTC
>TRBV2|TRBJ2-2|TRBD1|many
CASSEAGGFTGELFF
TGTGCCAGCAGTGAAGCAGGGGGCTTCACCGGGGAGCTGTTTTTT
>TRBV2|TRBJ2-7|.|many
CLSLGESYEQYF
TGCCTTTCCCTCGGAGAGTCCTACGAGCAGTACTTC
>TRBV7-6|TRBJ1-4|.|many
CASSLDPGVIKLFF
TGTGCCAGCAGCTTAGACCCCGGCGTAATTAAGCTGTTTTTT
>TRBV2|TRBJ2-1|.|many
CASRYDSSGNEQFF
TGTGCCAGCAGATACGACTCATCGGGCAATGAGCAGTTCTTC
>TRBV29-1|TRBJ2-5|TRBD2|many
CSGKGLAGGNQETQYF
TGCAGCGGAAAAGGTCTAGCGGGAGGGAACCAAGAGACCCAGTACTTC
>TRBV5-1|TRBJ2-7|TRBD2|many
CASSLVAGGRTRYEQYF
TGCGCCAGCAGCTTGGTAGCGGGGGGGCGGACGAGGTACGAGCAGTACTTC
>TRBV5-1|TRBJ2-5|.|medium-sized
CASSLQETQYF
TGCGCCAGCAGCTTACAAGAGACCCAGTACTTC
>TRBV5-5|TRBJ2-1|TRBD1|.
CASSPGQGSYNEQFF
TGTGCCAGCAGCCCCGGACAGGGGAGCTACAATGAGCAGTTCTTC
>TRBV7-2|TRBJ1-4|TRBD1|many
CASRSGTGDEKLFF
TGTGCCAGCCGTTCCGGGACAGGGGACGAAAAACTGTTTTTT
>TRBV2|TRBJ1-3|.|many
CASRGQTGNTIYF
TGTGCCAGCAGAGGGCAGACTGGAAACACCATATATTTT
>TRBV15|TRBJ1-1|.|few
CATSRDSTGKAFF
TGTGCCACCAGCAGAGATTCGACGGGGAAAGCTTTCTTT
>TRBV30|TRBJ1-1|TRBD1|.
CAWKERTGTENTEAFF
TGTGCCTGGAAAGAACGGACCGGGACAGAGAACACTGAAGCTTTCTTT
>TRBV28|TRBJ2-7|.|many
CASSSLQEGKKYF
TGTGCCAGCAGTTCTCTCCAAGAAGGGAAAAAGTACTTC
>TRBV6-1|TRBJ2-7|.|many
CASSLMASYEQYF
TGTGCCAGCAGTTTGATGGCCTCCTACGAGCAGTACTTC
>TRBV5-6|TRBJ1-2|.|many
CASSLLDALNYGYTF
TGTGCCAGCAGCCTCCTGGATGCACTTAACTATGGCTACACCTTC
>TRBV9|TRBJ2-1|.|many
CASSVRESNEQFF
TGTGCCAGCAGCGTACGGGAGTCTAATGAGCAGTTCTTC
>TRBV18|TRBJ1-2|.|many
CASSPTGMEGSTYGYTF
TGTGCCAGCTCACCCACAGGGATGGAGGGATCGACCTATGGCTACACCTTC
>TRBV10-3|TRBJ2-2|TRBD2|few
CATSGTSGRINTGELFF
TGTGCCACTTCCGGGACTAGCGGGAGAATTAACACCGGGGAGCTGTTTTTT
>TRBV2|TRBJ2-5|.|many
CASSDRRFKETQYF
TGTGCCAGCAGTGACAGGAGGTTTAAAGAGACCCAGTACTTC
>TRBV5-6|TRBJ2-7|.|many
CASSFRPGATYEQYF
TGTGCCAGCAGCTTTCGCCCGGGCGCTACCTACGAGCAGTACTTC
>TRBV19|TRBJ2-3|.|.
CASSIVGYRTDTQYF
TGTGCCAGTAGTATAGTCGGTTACCGCACAGATACGCAGTATTTT
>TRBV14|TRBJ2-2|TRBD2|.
CASSRLAGTGELFF
TGTGCCAGCAGCAGGCTAGCGGGCACCGGGGAGCTGTTTTTT
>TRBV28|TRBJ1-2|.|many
CAGGQSYGYTF
TGTGCCGGGGGACAAAGCTATGGCTACACCTTC
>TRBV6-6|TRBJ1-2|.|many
CASSYSVERNYGYTF
TGTGCCAGCAGTTACTCAGTCGAAAGGAACTATGGCTACACCTTC
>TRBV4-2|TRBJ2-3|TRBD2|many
CASSQTSGESTSTDTQYF
TGTGCCAGCAGCCAGACTAGCGGGGAATCAACTAGCACAGATACGCAGTATTTT
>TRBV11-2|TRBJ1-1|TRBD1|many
CASSPRGRVAFF
TGTGCCAGCAGCCCAAGGGGGCGCGTGGCTTTCTTT
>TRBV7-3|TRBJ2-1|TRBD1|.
CASSLLGQGRYNEQFF
TGTGCCAGCAGCTTACTAGGACAGGGGCGATACAATGAGCAGTTCTTC
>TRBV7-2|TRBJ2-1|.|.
CASSLAGSNTEQFF
TGTGCCAGCAGCTTAGCGGGTAGTAATACTGAGCAGTTCTTC
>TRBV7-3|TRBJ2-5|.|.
CASSRDTGETQYF
TGTGCCAGCAGCCGGGACACAGGAGAGACCCAGTACTTC
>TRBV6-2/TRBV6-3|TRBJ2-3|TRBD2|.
CAISRAGVRTDTQYF
TGTGCCATCTCTAGGGCGGGGGTCCGCACAGATACGCAGTATTTT
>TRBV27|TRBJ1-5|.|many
CASSPTTTGQPQHF
TGTGCCAGCAGTCCCACTACTACAGGGCAGCCCCAGCATTTT
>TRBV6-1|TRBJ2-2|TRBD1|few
CASPPTPGQVITGELFF
TGTGCCAGCCCTCCCACCCCAGGACAGGTTATCACCGGGGAGCTGTTTTTT
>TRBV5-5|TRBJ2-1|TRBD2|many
CASSWSPTSATYNEQFF
TGTGCCAGCAGCTGGAGCCCCACTAGCGCCACCTACAATGAGCAGTTCTTC
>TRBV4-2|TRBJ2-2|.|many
CASSPGIAYAAVTTGELFF
TGTGCCAGCAGCCCGGGCATCGCTTATGCAGCGGTGACCACCGGGGAGCTGTTTTTT
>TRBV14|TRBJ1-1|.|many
CASSHLHTEAFF
TGTGCCAGCAGCCATTTGCACACTGAAGCTTTCTTT